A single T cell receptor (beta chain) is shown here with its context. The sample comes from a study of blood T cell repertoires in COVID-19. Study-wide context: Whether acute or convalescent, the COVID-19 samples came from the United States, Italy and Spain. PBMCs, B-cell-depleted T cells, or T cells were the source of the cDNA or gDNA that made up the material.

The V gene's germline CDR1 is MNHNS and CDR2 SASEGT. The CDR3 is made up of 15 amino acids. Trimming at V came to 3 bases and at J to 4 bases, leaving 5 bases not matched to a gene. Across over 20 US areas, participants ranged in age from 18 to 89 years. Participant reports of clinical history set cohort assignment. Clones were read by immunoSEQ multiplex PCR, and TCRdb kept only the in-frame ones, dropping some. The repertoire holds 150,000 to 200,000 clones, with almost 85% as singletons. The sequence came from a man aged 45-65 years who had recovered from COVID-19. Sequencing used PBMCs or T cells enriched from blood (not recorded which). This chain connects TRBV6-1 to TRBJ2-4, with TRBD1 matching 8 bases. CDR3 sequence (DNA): TGTGCCAGCAGTGATCACCGGGACAGGAAAAACATTCAGTACTTC. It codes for CASSDHRDRKNIQYF.